This T cell receptor beta chain was captured by sequencing in a study of cytomegalovirus exposure and HLA in healthy donors. Overall study context: The Caucasian-associated ancestry cluster contained around four fifths of the 398 genotyped donors.

General study results and limits: Reports credit the classifier with highly specific, highly sensitive diagnosis of cytomegalovirus status. Immune exposure information comprised only CMV serostatus.

Points on this clone: The antigen remains unidentified.

60 Vbeta and 13 Jbeta primers were used in PCR. The data were produced by immunoSEQ multiplex PCR, yet TCRdb's version contains in-frame clones alone and is incomplete. The sample's table shows 100,000 to 150,000 clones. The sequencing sample was made of PBMCs. This clonotype was sampled from a man between 18 and 35 years old in good health and CMV-seronegative.

The CDR3 DNA is TGTGCCAGCAGCCTAGACAGGGGCCACTATGGCTACACCTTC. It specifies CASSLDRGHYGYTF. V and J are TRBV5-8 and TRBJ1-2; 8 bases fit TRBD1. The germline V gene encodes CDR1 SGHTS and CDR2 YDEGEE. V lost 4 bases, J lost 3 bases, and 5 bases stayed unmatched. The CDR3 loop spans 14 amino acids.